The clone carrying this T cell receptor beta chain was counted many times. In germline, CDR1 is SGHRS, CDR2 YFSETQ. The V and J ends lost 3 bases and 4 bases, in that order; junction bases with no gene match: 8. The CDR3 totals 15 residues. These data belong to a study of early T cells in non-severe SARS-CoV-2 infection. MiXCR, run by TCRdb on the 5' RACE reads, gives a single entry per CDR3 protein. The repertoire holds about 83,000 distinct CDR3 sequences, around 15% seen once, with around 3% in the top ten. This clonotype was sampled from an adult who was a healthcare worker with PCR-confirmed SARS-CoV-2 infection or an uninfected control (not recorded which). The chain uses TRBV5-1 and TRBJ2-5, with 8 bases matching TRBD1. The specimen sequenced was whole blood. The CDR3 nucleotides read TGCGCCAGCAGCTGGTCCAGGGGGCGCCTAGAGACCCAGTACTTC. It encodes CASSWSRGRLETQYF.